One sample yielded the 18 T cell receptor beta chains listed below, sequenced in a study of T cells after posttransplantation cyclophosphamide. Cyclophosphamide on days +3 and +4 followed busulfan-fludarabine conditioning and a marrow graft. Data came from immunoSEQ multiplex PCR; TCRdb stores just in-frame clones and leaves some out. The repertoire holds under 20,000 clones, with about 68% as singletons. This sample comprised PBMCs, obtained after an allogeneic stem cell transplant with post-transplant cyclophosphamide. The source is a male patient aged 25 to 39 who received an allogeneic stem cell transplant from a related donor, was CMV-positive, and had acute GVHD only. Some T cells could come from the graft donor.

This clone was counted a few times. This chain connects TRBV30 to TRBJ1-5; D possibly corresponds to TRBD1 (6 bases). Between the trimmed V and J ends, which lost 2 bases and 4 bases, there was a span of 12 bases. CDR3 length: 14 amino acids. CDR1 is GTSNPN and CDR2 is SVGIG in the germline V gene (reference sequence). The CDR3 coding sequence is TGTGCCTGGAGTTCTAACACAGGGAATCAGCCCCAGCATTTT. Translated: CAWSSNTGNQPQHF.

The table lists this clone with a few counts. This chain uses TRBV5-1 with TRBJ2-4; TRBD2 matches 8 bases. This CDR3 is 15 amino acids long. The V segment lost 0 bases and the J segment 6 bases; nucleotides outside the gene matches: 5. The germline gives CDR1 SGHRS, CDR2 YFSETQ. The CDR3 DNA reads as TGCGCCAGCAGCTTGGCCGGGGGGGGGTTAAACATTCAGTACTTC. This sequence encodes CASSLAGGGLNIQYF.

The V and J genes are TRBV7-2 and TRBJ2-7; the D gene is possibly TRBD2 (5 bases). The germline V gene has CDR1 SGHTA and CDR2 FQGNSA. This CDR3 is built from 12 residues. Trimming removed 3 bases from V and 6 bases from J, with 9 bases in between. CDR3 loop: CASSFGIGEQYF. Here the CDR3 DNA reads TGTGCCAGCAGCTTCGGGATCGGCGAGCAGTACTTC.

Details on this clone: Relative to the germline gene, one junction end is altered; a read error may explain this. This chain connects TRBV7-2 to TRBJ1-1; perhaps TRBD1 as D (6 bases). From germline, CDR1 is SGHTA and CDR2 FQGNSA. The CDR3 spans 13 residues. CDR3 sequence (DNA): TGTGCCAGCAGCTCACAGGGCGGGTATGAAACTTTCTTT. Its protein is CASSSQGGYETFF.

This clone turned up a few times. The rearrangement joins TRBV2 to TRBJ1-2; D call uncertain. V shed 8 bases and J shed 0 bases, with 7 bases lying between them. CDR1 and CDR2 from the germline V gene are SNHLY and FYNNEI. The CDR3 is 12 amino acids. CDR3 sequence reads: CASAESNYGYTF. CDR3 nucleotide sequence: TGTGCCAGCGCAGAATCTAACTATGGCTACACCTTC.

This clone came up once. The chain is built from TRBV6-5 and TRBJ1-1; D may be TRBD1 (6 bases). CDR1 is MNHEY and CDR2 is SVGAGI in the germline V gene. V was pared by 2 bases and J by 4 bases, with 14 bases between. This CDR3 spans 15 amino acids. The CDR3 loop is CASSYDPAQGTEAFF. In DNA, the CDR3 is TGTGCCAGCAGTTACGACCCTGCACAGGGCACTGAAGCTTTCTTT.

This chain uses TRBV27 with TRBJ1-5; no firm D call. CDR3 length equals 15 residues. The germline V gene has CDR1 MNHEY and CDR2 SMNVEV (reference sequence). V was clipped by 2 bases and J by 0 bases, with 8 bases between them. CDR3 in amino acids: CASSLLGYSNQPQHF. The DNA for the CDR3 is TGTGCCAGCAGTTTACTGGGCTATAGCAATCAGCCCCAGCATTTT.

This rearrangement joins TRBV5-1 to TRBJ2-3, with TRBD2 as a possible D gene (5 bases). V lost 5 bases to trimming and J lost 6 bases, with 16 bases between them. Germline V gene data show CDR1 as SGHRS and CDR2 as YFSETQ. There are 14 residues in the CDR3. CDR3 residues: CASSPAVRADTQYF. DNA of the CDR3: TGCGCCAGCAGTCCTGCCGTGCGGGCGGATACGCAGTATTTT.

The chain carries TRBV7-2 and TRBJ2-6; D ambiguous. Trimming took off 1 base at V and 4 bases at J, with 8 bases between the two ends. In germline, CDR1 is SGHTA, CDR2 FQGNSA. The CDR3 runs 15 residues. DNA for the CDR3: TGTGCCAGCAGCTTAGGGCTGCCAGGGGCCAACGTCCTGACTTTC. It specifies CASSLGLPGANVLTF.

The sample holds a few counts of this clone. The chain couples TRBV14 to TRBJ1-6; D possibly corresponds to TRBD1 (6 bases). CDR3 length equals 16 residues. CDR1 is SGHDN and CDR2 is FVKESK in the germline V gene. The ends were cut back, 3 bases at V and 5 bases at J, with 14 bases in the middle. CDR3 region: CASSQFGSGDNSPLHF. CDR3 DNA: TGTGCCAGCAGCCAGTTCGGCTCAGGGGATAATTCACCCCTCCACTTT.

The CDR3 DNA reads as TGTGCCAGCAGTGACCCTAGCGGGGGCCGCCGTGATACGCAGTATTTT. Translating it yields CASSDPSGGRRDTQYF. The rearrangement joins TRBV6-1 to TRBJ2-3; 10 bases fit TRBD2. The V gene end was trimmed by 3 bases and the J gene end by 6 bases; junction bases not matched to a gene: 9. The CDR3 totals 16 residues. CDR1 is MNHNS and CDR2 is SASEGT in the germline V gene.

This clone showed up just a few times. The chain joins TRBV27 to TRBJ2-5, with D possibly being TRBD1 (5 bases). The V gene lost 6 bases and the J gene lost 5 bases, with 16 bases spanning the gap. Germline V gene data show CDR1 as MNHEY and CDR2 as SMNVEV (reference sequence). The CDR3 totals 14 residues. The CDR3 DNA reads as TGTGCCAGCAGCGCGCAGGGTAGTCTTGAGACCCAGTACTTC. Translated, it gives CASSAQGSLETQYF.

This chain connects TRBV7-6 to TRBJ2-7; D perhaps matches TRBD1 (5 bases). V lost 2 bases, J lost 1 base, and 12 bases lay in between. Germline CDR1 reads SGHVS; CDR2 reads FNYEAQ. The CDR3 has 15 residues. The CDR3 DNA follows: TGTGCCAGCAGCTTATTGGTGGGGCCGTCCTACGAGCAGTACTTC. The encoded protein is CASSLLVGPSYEQYF.

The V call is TRBV19, the J call TRBJ1-2, with 10 bases aligning to TRBD1. This CDR3 is built from 14 residues. The V gene end was trimmed by 5 bases and the J gene end by 4 bases; junction bases not matched to a gene: 4. Germline lookup yields CDR1 LNHDA and CDR2 SQIVND (reference sequence). The CDR3 loop reads CASSGQGGFYGYTF. CDR3 sequence (DNA): TGTGCCAGTAGTGGACAGGGGGGATTCTATGGCTACACCTTC. Full variable domain (rest looked up from reference TRBV19 and TRBJ1-2): DGGITQSPKYLFRKEGQNVTLSCEQNLNHDAMYWYRQDPGQGLRLIYYSQIVNDFQKGDIAEGYSVSREKKESFPLTVTSAQKNPTAFYLCASSGQGGFYGYTFGSGTRLTVV.

In regard to this clone: One end of the junction does not line up with germline, which may come from a read error. The chain is built from TRBV5-8 and TRBJ1-6; no reliable D call. Germline values: CDR1 SGHTS, CDR2 YDEGEE. The CDR3 covers 14 residues. In nucleotides, the CDR3 is TGCGCCAGCAGCCATTTGACTTATAATTCACCCCTCCACTTT. It is translated as CASSHLTYNSPLHF.

The genes are TRBV4-2 and TRBJ2-6; 9 bases are shared with TRBD1. The length of the CDR3 is 17 residues. Germline lookup yields CDR1 LGHNA and CDR2 YNFKEQ. V lost 3 bases and J lost 0; bases outside the gene matches: 3. The CDR3 loop reads CASSQGQGGSGANVLTF. The CDR3 DNA follows: TGTGCCAGCAGCCAGGGACAGGGTGGCTCTGGGGCCAACGTCCTGACTTTC.

The chain carries TRBV27 and TRBJ1-1; TRBD1 aligns across 7 bases. The CDR3 runs to 15 residues. With 4 bases clipped from V and 5 bases from J, the junction kept 10 bases outside the gene matches. The germline V gene has CDR1 MNHEY and CDR2 SMNVEV (reference sequence). CDR3 residues: CASSSVRYRGTEAFF. The CDR3 DNA is TGTGCCAGCAGTTCGGTCAGGTACAGGGGTACTGAAGCTTTCTTT.

The CDR3, as DNA: TGTGCCAGCAGTTTGGCCACCTACGAGCAGTACTTC. Encoded protein: CASSLATYEQYF. This chain links TRBV2 with TRBJ2-7; no definite D call. The CDR3 loop spans 12 amino acids. The ends were cut back, 5 bases at V and 2 bases at J, with 7 bases in the middle. Per the germline V gene, CDR1 is SNHLY and CDR2 is FYNNEI.